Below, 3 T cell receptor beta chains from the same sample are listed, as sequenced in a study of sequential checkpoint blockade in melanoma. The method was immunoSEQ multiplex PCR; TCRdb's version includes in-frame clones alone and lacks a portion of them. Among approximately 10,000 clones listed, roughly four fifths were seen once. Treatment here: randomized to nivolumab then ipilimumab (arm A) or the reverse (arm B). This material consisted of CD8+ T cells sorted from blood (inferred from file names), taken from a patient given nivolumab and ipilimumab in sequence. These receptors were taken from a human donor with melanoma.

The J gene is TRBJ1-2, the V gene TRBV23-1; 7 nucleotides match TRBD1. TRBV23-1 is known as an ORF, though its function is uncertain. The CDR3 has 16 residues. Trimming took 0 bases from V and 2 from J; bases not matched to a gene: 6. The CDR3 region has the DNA TGCGCCAGCAGTCAATCGCGAACAGGGGCCAACTATGGCTACACCTTC. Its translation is CASSQSRTGANYGYTF.

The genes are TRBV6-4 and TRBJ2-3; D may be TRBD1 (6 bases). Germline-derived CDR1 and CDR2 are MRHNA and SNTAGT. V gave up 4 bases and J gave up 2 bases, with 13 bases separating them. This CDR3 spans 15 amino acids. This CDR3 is CASSAGEESTDTQYF. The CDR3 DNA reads TGTGCCAGCAGTGCAGGGGAAGAATCCACAGATACGCAGTATTTT.

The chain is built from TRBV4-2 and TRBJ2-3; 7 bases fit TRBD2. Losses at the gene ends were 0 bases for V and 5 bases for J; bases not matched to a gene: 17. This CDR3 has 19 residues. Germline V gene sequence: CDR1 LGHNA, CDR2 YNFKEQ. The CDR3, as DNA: TGTGCCAGCAGCCAAGATCTGGGGCTAGCGGTCCGGGGAGGAGATACGCAGTATTTT. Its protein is CASSQDLGLAVRGGDTQYF.